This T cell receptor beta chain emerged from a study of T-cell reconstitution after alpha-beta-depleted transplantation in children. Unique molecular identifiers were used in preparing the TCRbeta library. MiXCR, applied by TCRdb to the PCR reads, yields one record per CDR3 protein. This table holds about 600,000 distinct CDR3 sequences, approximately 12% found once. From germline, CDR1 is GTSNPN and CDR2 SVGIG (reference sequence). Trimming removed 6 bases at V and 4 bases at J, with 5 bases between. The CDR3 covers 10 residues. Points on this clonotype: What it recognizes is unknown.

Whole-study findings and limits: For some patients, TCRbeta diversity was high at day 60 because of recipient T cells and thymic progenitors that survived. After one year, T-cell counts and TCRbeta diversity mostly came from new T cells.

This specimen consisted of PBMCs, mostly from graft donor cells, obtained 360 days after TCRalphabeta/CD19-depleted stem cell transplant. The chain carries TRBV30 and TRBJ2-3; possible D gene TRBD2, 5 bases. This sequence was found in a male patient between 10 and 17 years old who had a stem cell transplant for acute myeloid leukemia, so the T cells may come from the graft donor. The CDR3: CACGADTQYF. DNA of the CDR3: TGTGCCTGCGGGGCAGATACGCAGTATTTT.